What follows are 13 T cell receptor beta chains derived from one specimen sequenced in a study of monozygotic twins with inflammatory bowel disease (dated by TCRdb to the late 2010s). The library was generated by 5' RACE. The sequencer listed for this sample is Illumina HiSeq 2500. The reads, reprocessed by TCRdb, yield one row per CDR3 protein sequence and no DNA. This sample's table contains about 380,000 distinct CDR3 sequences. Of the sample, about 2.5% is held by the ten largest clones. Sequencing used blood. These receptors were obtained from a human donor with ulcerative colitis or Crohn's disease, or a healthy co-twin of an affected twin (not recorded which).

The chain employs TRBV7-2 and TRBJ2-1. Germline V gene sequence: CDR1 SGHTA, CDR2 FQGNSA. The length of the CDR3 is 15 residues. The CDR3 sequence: CASSRNGVPNNEQFF.

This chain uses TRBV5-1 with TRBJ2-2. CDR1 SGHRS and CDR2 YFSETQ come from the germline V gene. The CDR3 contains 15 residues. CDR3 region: CASSLRSGNTGELFF.

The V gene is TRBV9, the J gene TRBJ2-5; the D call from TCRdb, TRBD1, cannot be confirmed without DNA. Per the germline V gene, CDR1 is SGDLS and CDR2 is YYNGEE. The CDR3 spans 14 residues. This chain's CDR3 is CASSVELGHKTQYF.

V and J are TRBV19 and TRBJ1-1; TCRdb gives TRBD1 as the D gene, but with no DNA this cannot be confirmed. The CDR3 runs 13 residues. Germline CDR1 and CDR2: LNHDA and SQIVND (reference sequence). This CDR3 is CASSMEGGGRAFF.

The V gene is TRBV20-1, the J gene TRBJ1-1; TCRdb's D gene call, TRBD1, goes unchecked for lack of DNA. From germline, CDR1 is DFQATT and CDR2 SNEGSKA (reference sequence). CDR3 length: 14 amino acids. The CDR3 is CSASKTDIGIEAFF.

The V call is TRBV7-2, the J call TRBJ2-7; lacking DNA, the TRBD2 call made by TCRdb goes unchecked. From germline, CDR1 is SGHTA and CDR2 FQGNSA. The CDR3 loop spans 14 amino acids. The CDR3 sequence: CASSLGGRGYEQYF.

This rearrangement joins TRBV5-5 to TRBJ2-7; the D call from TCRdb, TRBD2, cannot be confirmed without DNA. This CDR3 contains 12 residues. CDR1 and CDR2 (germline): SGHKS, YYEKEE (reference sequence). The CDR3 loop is CASNFRANEQYF.

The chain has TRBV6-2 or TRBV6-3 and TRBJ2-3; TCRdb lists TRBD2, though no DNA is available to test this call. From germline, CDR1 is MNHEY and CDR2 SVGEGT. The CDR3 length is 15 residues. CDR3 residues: CASKYRTSGTDTQYF.

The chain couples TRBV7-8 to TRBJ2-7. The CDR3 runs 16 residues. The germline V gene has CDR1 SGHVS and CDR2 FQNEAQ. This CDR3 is CASSLAAIPTSYEQYF.

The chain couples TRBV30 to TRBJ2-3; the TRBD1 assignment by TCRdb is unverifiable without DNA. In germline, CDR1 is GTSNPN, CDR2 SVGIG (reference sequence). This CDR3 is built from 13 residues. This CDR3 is CAWIRGSTDTQYF.

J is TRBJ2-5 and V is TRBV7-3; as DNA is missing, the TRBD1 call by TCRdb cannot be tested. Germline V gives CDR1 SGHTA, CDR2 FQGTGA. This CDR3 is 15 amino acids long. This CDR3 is CASSFRDSAQETQYF.

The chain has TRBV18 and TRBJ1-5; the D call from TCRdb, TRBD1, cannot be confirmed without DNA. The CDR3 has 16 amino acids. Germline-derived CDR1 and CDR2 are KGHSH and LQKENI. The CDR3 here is CASSPPGQGKNQPQHF.

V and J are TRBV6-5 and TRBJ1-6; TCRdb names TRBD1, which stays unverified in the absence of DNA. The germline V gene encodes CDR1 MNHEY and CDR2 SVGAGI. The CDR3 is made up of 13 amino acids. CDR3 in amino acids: CASSWDRGSPLHF.